The rows below give T cell receptor beta chains drawn from one sample of a study of T cells after yellow fever vaccination. TCRdb fed the 5' RACE reads into MiXCR, producing one record per CDR3 protein. This sample has hundreds of thousands of distinct CDR3 sequences, with approximately 13% found just once. The sequences come from PBMCs, collected on the day of the yellow fever booster vaccination. The receptor source for this set is a young man who received the YFV17D yellow fever vaccine. Each CDR3 is given without its conserved first and last residue.

v_gene	j_gene	CDR3aa
TRBV29-1	TRBJ1-1	SVDGEEGTEAF
TRBV6-2/TRBV6-3	TRBJ2-7	ASSSDRGNREQY
TRBV6-1	TRBJ2-5	ASSEGLAGAETQY
TRBV20-1	TRBJ1-2	SAREGQNNYGYT
TRBV2	TRBJ2-2	ASRLTREGNTGELF
TRBV20-1	TRBJ2-1	SASTGGTSGRNEQF
TRBV6-2/TRBV6-3	TRBJ2-6	ASSYDRGQGPLSGANVLT
TRBV28	TRBJ2-5	ASNKVHETQY
TRBV4-3	TRBJ1-5	ASSQDTSNQPQH
TRBV28	TRBJ2-7	ASNLAGVNYEQY
TRBV6-1	TRBJ2-4	ASSELFDIQY
TRBV20-1	TRBJ1-2	SAQTGIYGYT
TRBV15	TRBJ2-7	ATSRDFGTTSYEQY
TRBV7-9	TRBJ2-1	ASSLWDYSYNEQF
TRBV3-1	TRBJ2-5	ASSLPQGTWETQY
TRBV5-1	TRBJ1-6	ASRPGTENSPLH
TRBV20-1	TRBJ2-6	SARLLGSSGANVLT
TRBV14	TRBJ2-1	ASSRKLAGLDEQF
TRBV18	TRBJ2-1	ASSASGREQF
TRBV5-1	TRBJ2-1	ASKPSGNNEQF
TRBV28	TRBJ2-1	ASSSRFGGSYNEQF
TRBV29-1	TRBJ1-2	SVARGSDYGYT
TRBV20-1	TRBJ1-2	SYSRGTGEFGYT
TRBV6-5	TRBJ2-4	ASSYSGLANIQY
TRBV9	TRBJ2-5	ASSVMSGVKETQY
TRBV12-3/TRBV12-4	TRBJ1-5	ASTTSGAHYSNQPQH
TRBV28	TRBJ2-7	ASTTPPYEQY
TRBV30	TRBJ1-2	AWEWGNNYGYT
TRBV7-3	TRBJ2-1	ASSFGSEQF
TRBV5-6	TRBJ2-1	ASSSLGLGGNEQF
TRBV7-3	TRBJ1-1	ASSVGDNTEAF
TRBV19	TRBJ1-4	ASSIGGLNEKLF
TRBV28	TRBJ1-1	ASSGSGGQDTEAF
TRBV10-3	TRBJ2-5	AISGTSETQY
TRBV2	TRBJ2-5	ASSVLQETQY
TRBV3-1	TRBJ2-1	ASSQDRITNEQF
TRBV7-8	TRBJ2-5	ASSSIGGRETQY
TRBV11-2	TRBJ2-2	ASSPGLVPLGGELF
TRBV20-1	TRBJ1-2	SARGSGGQHYGYT
TRBV18	TRBJ2-1	ASSETTYNEQF
TRBV5-4	TRBJ2-3	ASSYPGQGTDTQY
TRBV7-2	TRBJ2-7	ASSSRGQGVKQY
TRBV5-1	TRBJ2-5	ASSFRQGSLETQY
TRBV7-2	TRBJ2-1	ASSLAGLAPNNEQF
TRBV5-6	TRBJ2-5	ASSPPTGTPQGETQY
TRBV5-1	TRBJ2-7	ASSPRDGSSYEQY
TRBV7-2	TRBJ1-4	ASSLEPHEKLF
TRBV28	TRBJ2-7	ASSLLWGSLSYEQY
TRBV7-9	TRBJ2-5	ASSSEPLGKETQY
TRBV24-1	TRBJ1-5	ATRGTDNQPQH